Listed here are 32 T cell receptor beta chains from one sample, sequenced in a study of tumor-infiltrating lymphocytes in localized non-small cell lung cancer listed by TCRdb under 2021. The library was made by the immunoSEQ multiplex PCR assay. TCRdb provides this immuneACCESS table in a form limited to in-frame rearrangements. Some clones are lacking; in checked studies, under half of them reflect an unresolved V gene, and why the rest are absent is not known. The sample table shows roughly 4,000 clones, and around two thirds are seen once. The top ten clonotypes cover about 16% of the sample. Sequences were obtained from uninvolved lung tissue not adjacent to the tumor. These receptors all stem from a human donor with non-small cell lung cancer.

The chain combines TRBV6-1 with TRBJ2-3; the match to TRBD2 covers 11 bases. CDR1 is MNHNS, CDR2 SASEGT, per germline. The J segment lost 2 bases and the V segment lost 4 bases, leaving 8 bases of the junction unmatched. The CDR3 loop spans 17 amino acids. The CDR3 reads CASSAKVTSGDTDTQYF. The CDR3 nucleotides read TGTGCCAGCAGTGCGAAAGTGACTAGCGGGGACACAGATACGCAGTATTTT.

Here the CDR3 reads CASSLWGGGIAGELFF. The CDR3 DNA follows: TGTGCCAGCAGTCTCTGGGGGGGCGGTATTGCCGGGGAGCTGTTTTTT. The V call is TRBV27, the J call TRBJ2-2; a possible D gene is TRBD2 (7 bases). Trimming removed 5 bases at V and 6 bases at J, with 19 bases between. The germline CDR1 and CDR2 sequences are MNHEY and SMNVEV (reference sequence). This CDR3 contains 16 residues.

V and J are TRBV5-1 and TRBJ2-7; 10 bases fit TRBD2. CDR3 length: 17 residues. Germline-derived CDR1 and CDR2 are SGHRS and YFSETQ. Losses at the gene ends were 7 bases for V and 3 bases for J; bases not matched to a gene: 16. The chain's CDR3 is CASDSGGRTSGNYEQYF. The DNA of the CDR3 is TGCGCCAGCGATTCCGGGGGGCGTACTAGCGGGAACTACGAGCAGTACTTC. The full variable domain, completed using reference TRBV5-1 and TRBJ2-7, is KAGVTQTPRYLIKTRGQQVTLSCSPISGHRSVSWYQQTPGQGLQFLFEYFSETQRNKGNFPGRFSGRQFSNSRSEMNVSTLELGDSALYLCASDSGGRTSGNYEQYFGPGTRLTVT.

This clone was observed a handful of times. The genes are TRBV6-8 and TRBJ2-2, with D unclear. This CDR3 is built from 16 residues. Germline lookup yields CDR1 MNHGY and CDR2 SAAAGT. Trimming took off 5 bases at V and 10 bases at J, with 23 bases between the two ends. The CDR3 sequence: CASSKNLMDPQEELFF. In DNA form, the CDR3 reads TGTGCCAGCAGTAAGAATCTGATGGACCCGCAAGAGGAGCTGTTTTTT.

This rearrangement joins TRBV5-4 to TRBJ1-1; a possible D gene is TRBD1 (5 bases). Trimming took 4 bases from V and 8 from J, leaving 12 bases between them. The length of the CDR3 is 12 residues. Germline-derived CDR1 and CDR2 are SGHNT and YYREEE (reference sequence). CDR3 region: CASSPPGLEAFF. In DNA, the CDR3 is TGTGCCAGCAGCCCCCCAGGGTTGGAAGCTTTCTTT.

This clone has just a few counts. The CDR3 DNA reads as TGTGCCAGCAGGTCAAGCGGGGCGGACGAAAAACTGTTTTTT. Translating gives CASRSSGADEKLFF. The rearrangement joins TRBV6-1 to TRBJ1-4; D is possibly TRBD1 (5 bases). Trimming removed 6 bases at V and 8 bases at J, with 16 bases between. Germline V gene lookup returns CDR1 MNHNS and CDR2 SASEGT. There are 14 residues in the CDR3.

The chain has TRBV9 and TRBJ2-2; tentative D call: TRBD2 (5 bases). This CDR3 contains 15 residues. The ends were cut back, 0 bases at V and 1 base at J, with 7 bases in the middle. CDR1 SGDLS and CDR2 YYNGEE come from the germline V gene. In DNA, the CDR3 is TGTGCCAGCAGCGTAGGGACTCTGAACACCGGGGAGCTGTTTTTT. Translating it yields CASSVGTLNTGELFF.

This chain connects TRBV10-3 to TRBJ1-1; 9 nucleotides line up with TRBD1. Germline CDR1 and CDR2: ENHRY and SYGVKD. The CDR3 sequence is 13 residues long. After removal of 9 bases from V and 3 bases from J, the junction contained 5 bases not matched to a gene. The CDR3 is CAITGGLYTEAFF. The CDR3 DNA reads as TGTGCCATAACAGGGGGCCTTTACACTGAAGCTTTCTTT.

This clone was detected only once. This chain uses TRBV29-1 with TRBJ2-1; D is perhaps TRBD1 (5 bases). Per the germline V gene, CDR1 is SQVTM and CDR2 is ANQGSEA. The CDR3 is 13 residues long. Trimming cost V 7 bases and J 0 bases, with 10 bases left between them. Here the CDR3 reads CSAQGRSYNEQFF. CDR3 coding DNA: TGCAGCGCTCAGGGTCGCTCCTACAATGAGCAGTTCTTC.

The gene calls are TRBV7-2 and TRBJ1-1, with D unresolved. The CDR3 loop spans 14 amino acids. With 3 bases removed from V and 4 bases from J, the gap between germline ends came to 12 bases. Per the germline V gene, CDR1 is SGHTA and CDR2 is FQGNSA. The CDR3 region is CASSFYAKLTEAFF. In nucleotides, the CDR3 is TGTGCCAGCAGCTTTTATGCGAAACTCACTGAAGCTTTCTTT.

The chain links TRBV5-6 to TRBJ1-1; tentatively, D is TRBD1 (6 bases). The CDR3 is 14 residues long. V was clipped by 4 bases and J by 6 bases, with 16 bases between them. Germline CDR1 reads SGHDT; CDR2 reads YYEEEE. The DNA of the CDR3 is TGTGCCAGCAGCCATACCGCCAGGGGCTCTGAAGCTTTCTTT. It translates to CASSHTARGSEAFF.

This chain connects TRBV6-6 to TRBJ2-7, with unresolved D. V dropped 0 bases and J dropped 9 bases, with 15 bases sitting between them. Per the germline V gene, CDR1 is MNHNY and CDR2 is SVGAGI (reference sequence). The CDR3 totals 14 residues. CDR3 DNA: TGTGCCAGCAGTTACTCGACGAAAGACTTACCGCAGTACTTC. The encoded protein is CASSYSTKDLPQYF.

The CDR3 nucleotides are TGTGCCAGCAGCTTACGAACTAGCGGGCCCACAGATACGCAGTATTTT. It translates to CASSLRTSGPTDTQYF. The rearrangement joins TRBV7-9 to TRBJ2-3; 9 nucleotides line up with TRBD2. This CDR3 spans 16 amino acids. Germline trimming cut 2 bases from V and 2 bases from J; bases unmatched to any gene: 5. Germline V gene lookup returns CDR1 SEHNR and CDR2 FQNEAQ (reference sequence). Supplemented by reference TRBV7-9 and TRBJ2-3, the full variable domain reads DTGVSQNPRHKITKRGQNVTFRCDPISEHNRLYWYRQTLGQGPEFLTYFQNEAQLEKSRLLSDRFSAERPKGSFSTLEIQRTEQGDSAMYLCASSLRTSGPTDTQYFGPGTRLTVL.

The CDR3 DNA sequence: TGTGCCAGCAGTAGGAGAGGGGCCCCGAACACTGAAGCTTTCTTT. Residues: CASSRRGAPNTEAFF. The chain links TRBV27 to TRBJ1-1, with D possibly being TRBD1 (5 bases). V lost 5 bases, J lost 1 base, and 14 bases lay in between. CDR1 and CDR2 (germline): MNHEY, SMNVEV (reference sequence). This CDR3 is 15 amino acids long.

V usage is TRBV19 and J usage is TRBJ1-5; D unclear. CDR1 is LNHDA, CDR2 SQIVND, per germline (reference sequence). This CDR3 spans 14 amino acids. The V end was cut by 6 bases, the J end by 4 bases, with 13 bases between. DNA of the CDR3: TGTGCCAGTAGGACGGTAGGGCCTAATCAGCCCCAGCATTTT. Its protein is CASRTVGPNQPQHF.

This chain links TRBV29-1 with TRBJ2-5; D remains unclear. CDR1 is SQVTM, CDR2 ANQGSEA, per germline. V lost 0 bases and J 5 bases, leaving 10 bases between the germline ends. The CDR3 has 13 residues. The CDR3 coding sequence is TGCAGCGTTGAAGATCGTCGGTCGGAGACCCAGTACTTC. Translated: CSVEDRRSETQYF. Using reference TRBV29-1 and TRBJ2-5 for the parts outside the CDR3, the full variable domain is SAVISQKPSRDICQRGTSLTIQCQVDSQVTMMFWYRQQPGQSLTLIATANQGSEATYESGFVIDKFPISRPNLTFSTLTVSNMSPEDSSIYLCSVEDRRSETQYFGPGTRLLVL.

The V gene is TRBV19, the J gene TRBJ1-5; TRBD1 matches at 9 bases. Germline V gene sequence: CDR1 LNHDA, CDR2 SQIVND (reference sequence). CDR3 length: 15 amino acids. Losses at the gene ends were 7 bases for V and 5 bases for J; bases not matched to a gene: 9. This chain's CDR3 is CASNPPGQGDQPQHF. Here the CDR3 DNA reads TGTGCCAGTAACCCACCGGGACAGGGAGATCAGCCCCAGCATTTT.

This rearrangement joins TRBV30 to TRBJ2-2; 11 nucleotides line up with TRBD2. The CDR3 extends over 17 amino acids. Trimming at V came to 8 bases and at J to 2 bases, leaving 13 bases not matched to a gene. CDR1 and CDR2 (germline): GTSNPN, SVGIG (reference sequence). The CDR3 DNA sequence: TGTGCCGGGGCCCCCCTACTAGCGGGAGACAACACCGGGGAGCTGTTTTTT. Translated, it gives CAGAPLLAGDNTGELFF.

As DNA, the CDR3 is TGTGCCAGCAGTGACAGTGAGTACGAGCAGTACTTC. This sequence encodes CASSDSEYEQYF. The V gene is TRBV2, the J gene TRBJ2-7; no reliable D call. The CDR3 contains 12 residues. Trimming removed 3 bases at V and 4 bases at J, with 7 bases between. Looked up from germline, CDR1 is SNHLY and CDR2 is FYNNEI. Supplemented by reference TRBV2 and TRBJ2-7, the full variable domain reads EPEVTQTPSHQVTQMGQEVILRCVPISNHLYFYWYRQILGQKVEFLVSFYNNEISEKSEIFDDQFSVERPDGSNFTLKIRSTKLEDSAMYFCASSDSEYEQYFGPGTRLTVT.

This chain uses TRBV2 with TRBJ1-5, with D unresolved. This CDR3 is 14 amino acids long. CDR1 SNHLY and CDR2 FYNNEI come from the germline V gene. V lost 3 bases and J 4 bases, leaving 10 bases between the germline ends. The CDR3 coding sequence is TGTGCCAGCAGTGACCGGATGCTTAATCAGCCCCAGCATTTT. Protein product: CASSDRMLNQPQHF.

The V and J genes are TRBV9 and TRBJ1-1; no clear D. This CDR3 contains 14 residues. CDR1 SGDLS and CDR2 YYNGEE come from the germline V gene. V was pared by 0 bases and J by 1 base, with 7 bases between. The DNA of the CDR3 is TGTGCCAGCAGCGTAGTTGAGAAGAACACTGAAGCTTTCTTT. Translated, it gives CASSVVEKNTEAFF.

This clone was picked up a small number of times. The V and J genes are TRBV7-2 and TRBJ1-1; D is unresolved. Germline lookup yields CDR1 SGHTA and CDR2 FQGNSA. V lost 3 bases to trimming and J lost 1 base, with 6 bases between them. The CDR3 is 13 amino acids. The CDR3 sequence is CASSLTTNTEAFF. CDR3 coding DNA: TGTGCCAGCAGCTTGACAACGAACACTGAAGCTTTCTTT.

This chain joins TRBV11-3 and TRBJ2-1; 9 bases are shared with TRBD2. The CDR3 is made up of 15 amino acids. J was trimmed by 11 bases and V by 5 bases; bases with no gene match: 13. CDR1 SGHNT and CDR2 YENEEA come from the germline V gene. CDR3: CASSPGAGGYFQQFF. In nucleotides, the CDR3 is TGTGCCAGCAGCCCAGGGGCGGGGGGGTATTTTCAGCAGTTCTTC.

The chain couples TRBV27 to TRBJ2-2, with D tentatively TRBD1 (8 bases). Per the germline V gene, CDR1 is MNHEY and CDR2 is SMNVEV (reference sequence). The V end was cut by 5 bases, the J end by 5 bases, with 15 bases between. The CDR3 totals 15 residues. This chain's CDR3 is CASSPTGEGTGELFF. The CDR3 bases are TGTGCCAGCAGTCCGACAGGGGAGGGGACCGGGGAGCTGTTTTTT.

This clone came up a few times. The chain recombines TRBV13 with TRBJ2-1; 7 bases match TRBD2. The germline CDR1 and CDR2 sequences are PRHDT and FYEKMQ (reference sequence). V gave up 5 bases and J gave up 6 bases; unmatched junction bases: 7. The CDR3 has 14 amino acids. In DNA form, the CDR3 reads TGTGCCAGCAGCGACTCCAGGACTAGCAATGAGCAGTTCTTC. Its protein is CASSDSRTSNEQFF.

This clone has more than one count but fewer than ten. The chain couples TRBV19 to TRBJ1-2; the D gene is possibly TRBD1 (5 bases). CDR1 and CDR2 (germline): LNHDA, SQIVND (reference sequence). Trimming pared 5 bases from V and 3 bases from J, leaving 10 bases between. The CDR3 is 13 amino acids. CDR3 in amino acids: CASSGVGDYGYTF. DNA of the CDR3: TGTGCCAGTAGTGGTGTGGGGGACTATGGCTACACCTTC.

This chain links TRBV4-2 with TRBJ2-7, with no clear D. This CDR3 contains 15 residues. CDR1 and CDR2 from the germline V gene are LGHNA and YNFKEQ. The germline V and J ends were trimmed by 1 base and 3 bases, with 13 bases remaining between them. CDR3 amino acids: CASSQGPRANYEQYF. DNA of the CDR3: TGTGCCAGCAGCCAAGGGCCCAGAGCTAACTACGAGCAGTACTTC.

The chain carries TRBV2 and TRBJ2-2; 8 positions agree with TRBD1. The CDR3 loop spans 15 amino acids. Trimming removed 7 bases from V and 1 base from J; junction bases left unmatched: 5. Per germline, CDR1 SNHLY and CDR2 FYNNEI. The CDR3 region has the DNA TGTGCCAGCAATTTCGACAGGGGGAACACCGGGGAGCTGTTTTTT. Its translation: CASNFDRGNTGELFF.

The V gene is TRBV5-6, the J gene TRBJ2-2; TRBD2 matches at 7 bases. The J segment lost 7 bases and the V segment lost 4 bases, leaving 13 bases of the junction unmatched. Germline CDR1 reads SGHDT; CDR2 reads YYEEEE. The CDR3 extends over 16 amino acids. The CDR3 bases are TGTGCCAGCAGCCCTACGGGGAGGGGTGGAGACGGGGAGCTGTTTTTT. Residues: CASSPTGRGGDGELFF.

The chain has TRBV7-2 and TRBJ1-2; no clear D. Trimming removed 2 bases at V and 8 bases at J, with 9 bases between. Germline V CDR1 and CDR2: SGHTA, FQGNSA. CDR3 length equals 12 residues. CDR3: CASSLPVSGYTF. In DNA form, the CDR3 reads TGTGCCAGCAGCTTACCAGTAAGCGGCTACACCTTC.

This rearrangement joins TRBV5-1 to TRBJ1-2; 7 bases are shared with TRBD1. The J segment lost 8 bases and the V segment lost 3 bases, leaving 7 bases of the junction unmatched. The CDR3 consists of 13 residues. The germline V gene has CDR1 SGHRS and CDR2 YFSETQ. CDR3 protein: CASSSTGWEGYTF. DNA for the CDR3: TGCGCCAGCAGCTCGACAGGGTGGGAGGGCTACACCTTC.

This clone was counted between two and nine times. The junction departs from the called germline gene at one end, perhaps through a read error. V usage is TRBV7-7 and J usage is TRBJ2-2; 7 nucleotides align to TRBD1. Germline V lookup: CDR1 SSHAT, CDR2 FNYEAQ (reference sequence). The CDR3 is made up of 13 amino acids. The CDR3 nucleotides read TGTGCTAGCAGCTTCTCACAGGGGAAGGAGCTGTTTTTT. Protein product: CASSFSQGKELFF. Based on the CDR3 plus reference TRBV7-7 and TRBJ2-2, the full variable domain is GAGVSQSPRYKVTKRGQDVTLRCDPISSHATLYWYQQALGQGPEFLTYFNYEAQPDKSGLPSDRFSAERPEGSISTLTIQRTEQRDSAMYRCASSFSQGKELFFGEGSRLTVL.